This record covers a single T cell receptor beta chain. The sample originates from a study of blood T cell repertoires in COVID-19. Background on the study: T cells, B-cell-depleted T cells, or PBMCs provided the cDNA or gDNA that served as material.

V was cut by 0 bases and J by 7 bases, with 7 bases left in between. Germline CDR1 is SGDLS and CDR2 is YYNGEE. This CDR3 region has 13 residues. Methods used by the authors: By means of reference gene primer amplification, nucleated cell counts were estimated. The repertoire was sequenced with immunoSEQ multiplex PCR; TCRdb's copy has only in-frame clones and lacks some. V and J calls and clone size are given by that table; D and trimming were obtained from the DNA. The sample consists of a few hundred thousand clones, more than 85% of them appearing once. The genes are TRBV9 and TRBJ2-2; D is ambiguous. Sequenced input: peripheral blood. The sequence was obtained from a person aged 18 to 35 with COVID-19, enrolled during active disease. The CDR3 here is CASSVDPVGELFF. The CDR3 region has the DNA TGTGCCAGCAGCGTAGACCCAGTCGGGGAGCTGTTTTTT.